The sequence of this T cell receptor (beta chain) was determined in a study of blood T cell repertoires in COVID-19. As originally analysed: Amplification of reference gene primers provided the estimated nucleated cell counts. Produced via immunoSEQ multiplex PCR; TCRdb's table is partial and in-frame only. V, J and clone size were drawn from that table, and D and trimming were deduced from the DNA. The data contain more than 150,000 clones, 60% to 80% of them seen just once; the ten biggest clones take up 17%. The germline gives CDR1 SGHAT, CDR2 FQNNGV. The V end was cut by 3 bases, the J end by 0 bases, with 11 bases between. CDR3 length: 15 amino acids.

The sequenced sample consisted of peripheral blood. The clonotype comes from a man in his sixties with active or convalescent COVID-19. The chain uses TRBV11-2 and TRBJ1-1; possibly TRBD1 for D (6 bases). The CDR3 DNA sequence: TGTGCCAGCAGCTTTGGGGGGGCCATGAACACTGAAGCTTTCTTT. Residues: CASSFGGAMNTEAFF.